This T cell receptor beta chain was retrieved from a study of blood T cell repertoires in COVID-19 (dated by TCRdb to about 2020). In the study overall: Collaborator samples came from the United States, Italy and Spain and covered acute and convalescent phases of COVID-19. The prospective study material was composed of cDNA or gDNA derived from T cells, B-cell-depleted T cells, or PBMCs. Where available, HLA class I and class II types were taken from metadata supplied by the sample provider and were not determined by assay-based typing. The dataset comprised deeply sampled blood TCRbeta repertoires from subjects exposed to, actively infected with, or recovered from COVID-19. Sample metadata almost always included a de-identified subject ID, COVID-19 status, age in years and sex. A freely available public database, intended as a resource for researchers studying the immune response to SARS-CoV-2, is where the repertoires were released. The samples were drawn from the first 160 participants of the ongoing ImmuneRACE study and from over 950 subjects provided by 6 global collaborators.

About this clone: The antigen it recognizes is unknown. Base qualities were left out, and no much larger clone turns up one base away.

The immunoSEQ Assay, a bias-controlled multiplex PCR, was used to amplify TCRbeta CDR3 regions from genomic DNA. The authors' analysis ran thus. Within the assay, amplification of reference gene primers was used to estimate how many nucleated cells each sample contained. Sequence reads were collapsed and filtered to measure the absolute abundance of every unique TCRbeta CDR3 rearrangement. For each sample, productive Simpson clonality was calculated as the square root of Simpson's diversity index over productive rearrangements. TCRdb took this table from immuneACCESS and kept in-frame rearrangements with V and J called. Such tables lack part of the clones; where checked against another copy, unresolved V genes explain under half of the gap, and the rest is unexplained. D and trimming come from the DNA, and the V and J calls and clone size come from that table. Within this sample are about 200,000 clones, with about 79% of them counted one time only. The top ten clonotypes cover over 10% of the sample.

Taken from the germline V gene, the CDR1 and CDR2 loops are MGHRA and YSYEKL. Taken from cysteine to phenylalanine, the CDR3 has 15 residues. This entry keeps only the CDR3 DNA: 45 bases, framed from base 1. Here V drops 4 bases and J drops 5 bases, and the junction holds 8 bases not matched to any gene. Beyond this particular receptor, the publication reports: Clinical and demographic metadata were provided uncurated, with the amount varying by source and participant.

Collaborating institutions collected whole blood in K2EDTA tubes following their own protocols. For TCRbeta analysis, collaborators shipped samples in one of three forms: frozen whole blood, isolated PBMCs, or DNA extracted from either of those sample types. The sample consisted of peripheral blood. The rearranged segments are TRBV4-1 and TRBJ1-5; 7 bases in the junction line up with TRBD1. This TCR was recovered from a human donor in a cohort sampled during active COVID-19. Read as DNA, the sequence is TGCGCCAGCAGCCCGCGTGACAGGGAGCATCAGCCCCAGCATTTT. The resulting protein is CASSPRDREHQPQHF.